Listed below are T cell receptor beta chains from one sample, sequenced in a study of cytomegalovirus exposure and HLA in healthy donors. TCRdb keeps only in-frame clones here, not all; method: immunoSEQ multiplex PCR. Of hundreds of thousands of clones in the sample, just over 70% were seen once. The sample consisted of PBMCs. The receptors stem from a female donor in good health and CMV-seronegative. The CDR3 runs from the conserved cysteine through the conserved F or W.

V,J,length,CDR3
TRBV5-1,TRBJ2-1,14,CASTSFPGGTEQFF
TRBV4-1,TRBJ1-5,16,CASSQRRTVSNQPQHF
TRBV6-1,TRBJ1-6,18,CASSEAVAAESYISPLHF
TRBV5-1,TRBJ2-7,16,CASSLGGTSGYYEQYF
TRBV7-9,TRBJ2-7,13,CASSLGDLYEQYF
TRBV30,TRBJ2-5,14,CAWSVSSGQETQYF
TRBV28,TRBJ1-1,14,CASSLTGRVTEAFF
TRBV6-5,TRBJ2-7,15,CASSYASGISYEQYF
TRBV9,TRBJ2-3,16,CASSEGSSGVTDTQYF
TRBV6-6,TRBJ1-5,15,CASSYPGQNHQPQHF
TRBV5-6,TRBJ2-7,11,CASSHSYEQYF
TRBV15,.,14,CATSHRDTPYEQYF
TRBV18,TRBJ2-7,14,CASSPGDRVYEQYF
TRBV5-6,TRBJ1-1,13,CASSLLQGSEAFF
TRBV29-1,TRBJ1-2,12,CSVIGGNYGYTF
TRBV2,TRBJ2-1,18,CASSGSGLAGESYNEQFF
TRBV27,TRBJ2-3,17,CASSLRSGQITTDTQYF
TRBV28,TRBJ1-2,13,CASSRRGGRGYTF
TRBV4-1,TRBJ2-3,13,CASSQPTSRTQYF
TRBV2,TRBJ1-2,13,CASSSPLTGGYTF
TRBV21-1,TRBJ2-7,16,CALLKGRAGQFREQYF
TRBV30,TRBJ2-7,13,CAWCRGLNYEQYF
TRBV7-9,TRBJ2-1,15,CASSTPTSGSNEQFF
TRBV10-3,TRBJ1-1,13,CAISRTGPTEAFF
TRBV4-1,TRBJ2-1,14,CASSQIAGYNEQFF
TRBV19,TRBJ1-1,15,CASSKPGQGDTEAFF
TRBV7-9,TRBJ2-2,13,CATTGENTGELFF
TRBV9,TRBJ1-2,14,CASSASLGGNGYTF
TRBV6-1,TRBJ2-2,16,CASSGAPDRYTGELFF
TRBV7-2,TRBJ2-7,15,CASSLLGTGAEEQYF
TRBV6-6,TRBJ2-7,12,CASSRDINEQYF
TRBV11-2,TRBJ1-2,15,CASSLNEAGNYGYTF
TRBV9,TRBJ2-5,17,CASSVDRGSPFQETQYF
TRBV28,TRBJ2-7,15,CASSLQGAGGYEQYF
TRBV5-1,TRBJ2-5,14,CASSLRQGQETQYF
TRBV9,TRBJ2-2,17,CASSVGATSGSTGELFF
TRBV13,TRBJ2-5,14,CASSLGTKQETQYF
TRBV5-1,TRBJ2-2,15,CASRQGQGRTGELFF
TRBV19,TRBJ2-5,15,CASSTPYRRPETQYF
TRBV6-8,TRBJ2-5,15,CASSYSGSRGRTQYF
TRBV13,TRBJ2-7,17,CASSLGPLAGEAYEQYF
TRBV2,TRBJ1-2,13,CASRVGGVHGYTF
TRBV7-9,TRBJ2-1,11,CSSSLGYLQFF
TRBV7-9,TRBJ1-1,16,CASSRYTGPENTEAFF
TRBV5-1,TRBJ2-1,15,CASSPTSGTYNEQFF
TRBV5-1,TRBJ1-2,15,CASSPWAGRNYGYTF
TRBV5-5,TRBJ1-1,15,CASSLEWGGQPEAFF